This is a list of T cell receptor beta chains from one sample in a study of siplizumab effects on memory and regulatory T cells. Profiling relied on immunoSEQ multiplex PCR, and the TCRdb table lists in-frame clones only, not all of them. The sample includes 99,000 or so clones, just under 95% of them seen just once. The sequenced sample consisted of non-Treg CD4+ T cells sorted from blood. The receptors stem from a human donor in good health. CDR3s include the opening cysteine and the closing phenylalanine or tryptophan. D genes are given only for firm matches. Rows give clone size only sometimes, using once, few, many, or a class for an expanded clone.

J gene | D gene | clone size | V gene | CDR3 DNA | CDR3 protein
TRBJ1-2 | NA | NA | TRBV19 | TGTGCCAGTAGACTTATCGGGGTTGATGGCTACACCTTC | CASRLIGVDGYTF
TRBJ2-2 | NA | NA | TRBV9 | TGTGCCAGCAGCCTGGACCCGAACACCGGGGAGCTGTTTTTT | CASSLDPNTGELFF
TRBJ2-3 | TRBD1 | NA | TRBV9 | TGTGCCAGCAGCGTTACAGGGGCCCTCCGCACAGATACGCAGTATTTT | CASSVTGALRTDTQYF
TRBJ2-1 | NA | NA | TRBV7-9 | TGTGCCAGTCACCCCGACAGCAGCAATGAGCAGTTCTTC | CASHPDSSNEQFF
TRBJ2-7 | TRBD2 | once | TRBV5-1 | TGCGCCAGCAGCAAGGGACTAGCGGGGGGCTCCTACGAGCAGTACTTC | CASSKGLAGGSYEQYF
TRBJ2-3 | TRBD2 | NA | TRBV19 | TGTGCCAGTAGTTTCGGGACTAGCGGGAGGGCAGATACGCAGTATTTT | CASSFGTSGRADTQYF
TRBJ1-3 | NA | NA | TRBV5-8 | TGTGCCAGCAGCCCGAGGGACGGGAGCTCTGGAAACACCATATATTTT | CASSPRDGSSGNTIYF
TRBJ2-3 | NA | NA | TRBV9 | TGTGCCAGCAGCGTCGACACTCGACTGAACACAGATACGCAGTATTTT | CASSVDTRLNTDTQYF
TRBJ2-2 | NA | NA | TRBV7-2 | TGTGCCAGCAGCTTACTAGCCGTTGGCACCGGGGAGCTGTTTTTT | CASSLLAVGTGELFF
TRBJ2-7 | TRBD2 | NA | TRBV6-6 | TGTGCCAGCAGGGATTCTAGCGGGAGTCCCTACGAGCAGTACTTC | CASRDSSGSPYEQYF
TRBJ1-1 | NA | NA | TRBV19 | TGTGCCAGTAGTTTACGGGGCTTGATGAACACTGAAGCTTTCTTT | CASSLRGLMNTEAFF
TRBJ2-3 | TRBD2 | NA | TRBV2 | TGTGCCAGCATCTGGACTAGCGGCACAGATACGCAGTATTTT | CASIWTSGTDTQYF
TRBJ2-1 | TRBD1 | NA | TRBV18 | TGTGCCAGCTCACCAAACAGGGGGAATGAGCAGTTCTTC | CASSPNRGNEQFF
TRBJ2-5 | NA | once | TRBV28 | TGTGCCAGCAGCCCAGGGGGGGGAGGGTCCCAGTACTTC | CASSPGGGGSQYF
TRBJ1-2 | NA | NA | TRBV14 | TGTGCCAGCAGCCACGATATCAGGTCCTATGGCTACACCTTC | CASSHDIRSYGYTF
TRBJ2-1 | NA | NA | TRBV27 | TGTGCCAGCACCGGACTGAGAGGGTACAATGAGCAGTTCTTC | CASTGLRGYNEQFF
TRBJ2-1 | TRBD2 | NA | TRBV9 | TGTGCCAGCAGCCCCACCGTTGATAGCGGGCTTTACCTGTTCTTC | CASSPTVDSGLYLFF
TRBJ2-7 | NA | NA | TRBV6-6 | TGTGCCAGCAGTTACTCGAGACTAGGTTACGAGCAGTACTTC | CASSYSRLGYEQYF
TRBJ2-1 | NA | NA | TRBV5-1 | TGCGCCAGCAGCTTTGGGGGAGGTCCCTACAATGAGCAGTTCTTC | CASSFGGGPYNEQFF
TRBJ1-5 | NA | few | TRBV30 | TGTGCCTGGAGTGTCGGCAGCTTCAATCAGCCCCAGCATTTT | CAWSVGSFNQPQHF
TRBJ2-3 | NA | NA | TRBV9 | TGTGCCAGCAGTTGGGGGAGTGGACAAAGCACAGATACGCAGTATTTT | CASSWGSGQSTDTQYF
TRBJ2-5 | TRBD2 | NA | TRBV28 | TGTGCCAGCAGTTTAGAGGGAGGGAACGAGAACCAGTACTTC | CASSLEGGNENQYF
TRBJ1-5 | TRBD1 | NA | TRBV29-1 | TGCAGCGTCGGGGACAGAGATCAGCCCCAGCATTTT | CSVGDRDQPQHF
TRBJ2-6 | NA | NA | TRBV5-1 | TGCGCCAGCAGCTCGGGGGCGACTGGGGCCAACGTCCTGACTTTC | CASSSGATGANVLTF
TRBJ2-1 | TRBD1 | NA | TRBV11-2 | TGTGCCAGCAGCCAGCCCAGGGGGCCTTCCTACAATGAGCAGTTCTTC | CASSQPRGPSYNEQFF
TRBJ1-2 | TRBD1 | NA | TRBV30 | TGTGCCTGGAGACTACCGGGGACAGGGCCTGGCTATGGCTACACCTTC | CAWRLPGTGPGYGYTF
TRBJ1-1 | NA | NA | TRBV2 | TGTGCCAGCAGTGTCCACCCGGGGAAAGCTTTCTTT | CASSVHPGKAFF
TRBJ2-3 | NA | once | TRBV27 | TGTGCCAGCAACCCCCCAAGGGCAGATACGCAGTATTTT | CASNPPRADTQYF
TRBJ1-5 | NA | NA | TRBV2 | TGTGCCAGCAGTTGGACTACGAGCAATCAGCCCCAGCATTTT | CASSWTTSNQPQHF
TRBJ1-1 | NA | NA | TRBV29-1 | TGCAGCGTTGAAGTTGCAGGGATGAACACTGAAGCTTTCTTT | CSVEVAGMNTEAFF
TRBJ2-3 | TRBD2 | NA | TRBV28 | TGTGCCAGCAGATTTATGACGAGGTGGGCGGGAGTAGGCACAGATACGCAGTATTTT | CASRFMTRWAGVGTDTQYF
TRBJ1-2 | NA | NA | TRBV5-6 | TGTGCCAGCAGCTTGGCCCCAGGGAGAGCAGGTGGCTACACCTTC | CASSLAPGRAGGYTF
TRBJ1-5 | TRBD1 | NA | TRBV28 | TGTGCCAGCAGTAGGGGACAGGGCGATCAGCCCCAGCATTTT | CASSRGQGDQPQHF
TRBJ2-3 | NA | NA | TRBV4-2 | TGTGCCAGCAGCCAAGATCTTGCAGCGGCAAGCACAGATACGCAGTATTTT | CASSQDLAAASTDTQYF
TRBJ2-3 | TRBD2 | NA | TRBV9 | TGTGCCAGCAGCGTAGGTCTAGCGGGAGGGAAGACAGATACGCAGTATTTT | CASSVGLAGGKTDTQYF
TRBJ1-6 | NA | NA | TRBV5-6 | TGTGCCAGCAGCTATAAAGGAAGCTCCTATAATTCACCCCTCCACTTT | CASSYKGSSYNSPLHF
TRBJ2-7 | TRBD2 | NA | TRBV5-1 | TGCGCCAGCAGCTTGTTGGTGGGAGGGTCCTACGAGCAGTACTTC | CASSLLVGGSYEQYF
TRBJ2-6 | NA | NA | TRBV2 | TGTGCCAGCAGTGTTGGGGAAAGGGCCAACGTCCTGACTTTC | CASSVGERANVLTF
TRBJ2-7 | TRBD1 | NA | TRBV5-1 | TGCGCCAGCAGGAGGTCAGGGGGTTACGAGCAGTACTTC | CASRRSGGYEQYF
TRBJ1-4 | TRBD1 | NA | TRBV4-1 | TGCGCCAGCAGCCAAGTTACCGGGACAGGGATTATAACTAATGAAAAACTGTTTTTT | CASSQVTGTGIITNEKLFF
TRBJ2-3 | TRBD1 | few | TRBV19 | TGTGCCAGTAGTCTCCGGGACAGGGGAGATACGCAGTATTTT | CASSLRDRGDTQYF
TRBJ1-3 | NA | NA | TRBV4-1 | TGCGCCAGCAGCCACCTAGGGGGGCAGCCCTCTGGAAACACCATATATTTT | CASSHLGGQPSGNTIYF
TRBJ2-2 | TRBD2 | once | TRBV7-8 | TGTGCCAGCAGCCGAAGACTAGCCGGTAACACCGGGGAGCTGTTTTTT | CASSRRLAGNTGELFF
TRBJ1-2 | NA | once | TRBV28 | TGTGCCAGCAGTCTCCAAGGGATCTATGGCTACACCTTC | CASSLQGIYGYTF